This TCR beta chain was obtained from a study of CD8 T cells in Susac syndrome. The RNA, about 0.5 to 1 ug, was put through reverse transcription using random hexamers. TCRdb processed the immunoSEQ multiplex PCR reads anew with MiXCR; each CDR3 protein has one entry. The sample carries about 150,000 distinct CDR3 sequences, 90% to 95% recorded once. Germline V lookup: CDR1 LGHDT, CDR2 YNNKEL (reference sequence). The CDR3 loop spans 13 amino acids. V lost 3 bases, J lost 7 bases, and 10 bases lay in between. Blood CD8+ and CD4+ T cells underwent high-throughput TCR beta sequencing. The table lists this clonotype with a count of one.

The chain recombines TRBV3-1 with TRBJ2-1; D call uncertain. This clonotype was obtained from a human donor with multiple sclerosis. The sample was CD8+ T cells from PBMCs. The CDR3 is CASSHTSPNEQFF. CDR3 DNA: TGTGCCAGCAGCCACACCTCGCCAAATGAGCAGTTCTTC.